This TCR beta chain was observed in a study of blood T cell repertoires in COVID-19 (dated by TCRdb to the early 2020s). Some background on the complete study: Samples covering the acute and convalescent phases of COVID-19 were provided by collaborators in the United States, Italy and Spain. The repertoires were released in a freely available public database intended as a resource for research on the immune response to SARS-CoV-2. Subjects who had been exposed to COVID-19, were actively infected with it, or had recovered from it provided the deeply sampled blood TCRbeta repertoires that made up the dataset. Sample metadata almost always included a de-identified subject ID, COVID-19 status, age in years and sex. Samples were obtained from the ongoing ImmuneRACE study (first 160 participants) and from 1,000 to 1,500 subjects provided by 6 global collaborators. Where HLA class I and class II types were available, the types were taken from metadata supplied by the sample provider, not from assay-based typing. The prospective study material was composed of cDNA or gDNA derived from T cells, B-cell-depleted T cells, or PBMCs.

This clone turned up a few times. It lacks a known antigen. No much larger clone exists at a distance of one base, and base qualities are not known. TCRbeta CDR3 regions were amplified from genomic DNA using the immunoSEQ Assay, a bias-controlled multiplex PCR. In the source study's methods: Nucleated cell counts per sample were estimated from amplification of reference gene primers within the assay. To quantify the absolute abundance of each unique TCRbeta CDR3 rearrangement, sequence reads were collapsed and filtered. For each sample, productive Simpson clonality was calculated by taking the square root of Simpson's diversity index across productive rearrangements. Not all clones reach the TCRdb copy of this immuneACCESS table, which keeps in-frame sequences only. Checked studies attribute under half of the gap to unresolved V genes and leave the rest unexplained. The V and J calls and clone size come from that table; D and trimming were worked out from the DNA. In all, the sample holds about 490,000 clones, and 80% to 90% of those were seen once. Of the sample, approximately 2.9% falls within the top ten clones.

The collaborating institutions used their own protocols to collect whole blood in K2EDTA tubes. For TCRbeta analysis, collaborators shipped samples as frozen whole blood, isolated PBMCs, or DNA extracted from either of those sample types. The paper's findings and limits, for the study overall: The quantity of clinical and demographic metadata differed by source and by participant and was supplied without curation.

Sequencing was carried out using peripheral blood. This TCR was recovered from a human donor in a cohort sampled during active COVID-19.

CDR3 loop: CASSLAGRRGNEQYF. The DNA sequence follows: TGTGCCAGCAGTTTAGCGGGGCGACGGGGAAACGAGCAGTACTTC. The chain joins TRBV28 to TRBJ2-7; tentative D gene TRBD2, with 6 bases matching. V is clipped by 2 bases and J by 5 bases, and the sequence between their germline boundaries is 16 bases long. For CDR1 and CDR2, the germline V gene lists MDHEN and SYDVKM. From the cysteine through the phenylalanine, the CDR3 covers 15 amino acids. Only CDR3 DNA remains: 45 bases, in frame from the first base. Here the CDR3 is joined to the reference TRBV28 and TRBJ2-7 genes, and the full variable domain is: DVKVTQSSRYLVKRTGEKVFLECVQDMDHENMFWYRQDPGLGLRLIYFSYDVKMKEKGDIPEGYSVSREKKERFSLILESASTNQTSMYLCASSLAGRRGNEQYFGPGTRLTVT.